The present entry profiles one T cell receptor beta chain with its context. RNA was extracted with the RNeasy kit, and a quantity of roughly 0.5 to 1 ug was reverse transcribed using random hexamers. The CDR3 of TCR beta was amplified by immunoSEQ multiplex PCR across 54 Vbeta and 13 Jbeta. One entry per CDR3 protein results from TCRdb running MiXCR on the immunoSEQ multiplex PCR reads. The sample yields 150,000 to 190,000 distinct CDR3 sequences, nearly 97% seen once. The sample comes from a study of CD8 T cells in Susac syndrome. Multiple sclerosis controls were treatment-naive patients with stable or active relapsing-remitting disease. TEMRA cells were enriched by FACS, while CD8+ and CD4+ T cells were obtained through a negative isolation that was performed magnetically. Trimming pared 6 bases from V and 4 bases from J, leaving 20 bases between. This CDR3 is built from 15 residues. Germline CDR1 reads DFQATT; CDR2 reads SNEGSKA (reference sequence).

The rearrangement links TRBV20-1 to TRBJ2-3; tentatively, D is TRBD2 (6 bases). Sequenced: CD8+ T cells from PBMCs. The receptor was isolated from a human donor with multiple sclerosis. The DNA of the CDR3 is TGCAGTGCAACGGGGGAGGCTAGCAGTCCAGATACGCAGTATTTT. Translating gives CSATGEASSPDTQYF.